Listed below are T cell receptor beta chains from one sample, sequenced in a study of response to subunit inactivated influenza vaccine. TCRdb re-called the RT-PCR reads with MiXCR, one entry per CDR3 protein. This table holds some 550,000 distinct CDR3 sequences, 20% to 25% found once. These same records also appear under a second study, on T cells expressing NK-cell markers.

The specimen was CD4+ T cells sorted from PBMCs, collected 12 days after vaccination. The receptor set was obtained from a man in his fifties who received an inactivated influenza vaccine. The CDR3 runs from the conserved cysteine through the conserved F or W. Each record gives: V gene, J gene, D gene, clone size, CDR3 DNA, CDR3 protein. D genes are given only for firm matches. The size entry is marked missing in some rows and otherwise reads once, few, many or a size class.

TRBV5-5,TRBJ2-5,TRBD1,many,TGTGCCAGCAGCTTGGACAGGGGTAGGGAGACCCAGTACTTC,CASSLDRGRETQYF
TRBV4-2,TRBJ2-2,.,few,TGTGCCAGCAGCTTTATCGGGAAAGACACCGGGGAGCTGTTTTTT,CASSFIGKDTGELFF
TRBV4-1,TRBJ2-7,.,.,TGCGCCAGCAGCCAAGACGGACAGAACACCTACGAGCAGTACTTC,CASSQDGQNTYEQYF
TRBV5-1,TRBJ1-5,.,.,TGCGCCAGCAGCTTGGCTGGGGGAACTCAGCCCCAGCATTTT,CASSLAGGTQPQHF
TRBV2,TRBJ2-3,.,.,TGTGCCAGCAGTCCAGACAGGAGCACAGATACGCAGTATTTT,CASSPDRSTDTQYF
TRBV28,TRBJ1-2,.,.,TGTGCCAGCAGCCAAACCTCTATACGGACGGGGAATGGCTACACCTTC,CASSQTSIRTGNGYTF
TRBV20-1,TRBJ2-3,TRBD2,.,TGCAGTGCTAGAGATCTAAGGCGAGCGGGAGATGTTACTACGCAGTATTTT,CSARDLRRAGDVTTQYF
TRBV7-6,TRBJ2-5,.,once,TGTGCCAGCAGCTTAGTCAGCGAAGGGGAGACCCAGTACTTC,CASSLVSEGETQYF
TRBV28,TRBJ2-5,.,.,TGTGCCAGCAGTTTATCGAAGTCGTACCGCCAGGAACAAGAGACCCAGTACTTC,CASSLSKSYRQEQETQYF
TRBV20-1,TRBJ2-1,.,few,TGCAGTGCTCCGGGACGTCGCTCCTACAATGAGCAGTTCTTC,CSAPGRRSYNEQFF
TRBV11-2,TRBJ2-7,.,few,TGTGCCAGCAGAGTAATATCTAGAGCTCCCTACGAGCAGTACTTC,CASRVISRAPYEQYF
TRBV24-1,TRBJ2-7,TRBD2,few,TGTGCCACCAGTGATCGAACGGCTAGCGGGGACTACGAGCAGTACTTC,CATSDRTASGDYEQYF
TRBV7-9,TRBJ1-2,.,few,TGTGCCAGCAGCTCCCTCGTAGGGGAGTATGGCTACACCTTC,CASSSLVGEYGYTF
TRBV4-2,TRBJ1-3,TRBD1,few,TGTGCCAGCAGCCAAGAGGGACAGGGAATTCAAAGCTCTGGAAACACCATATATTTT,CASSQEGQGIQSSGNTIYF
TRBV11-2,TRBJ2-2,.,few,TGTGCCAGCAGCTTAGATGGGACCACCGGGGAGCTGTTTTTT,CASSLDGTTGELFF
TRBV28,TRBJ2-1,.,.,TGTGCCAGCAGCGGCTCACAGGACTACAATGAGCAGTTCTTC,CASSGSQDYNEQFF
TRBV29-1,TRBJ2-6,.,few,TGCAGCGTTGCAATGTCCTCTGGGGCCAACGTCCTGACTTTC,CSVAMSSGANVLTF
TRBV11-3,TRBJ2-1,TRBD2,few,TGTGCCAGCAGCTTCGCCGGGACTAGTGTCTACAATGAGCAGTTCTTC,CASSFAGTSVYNEQFF
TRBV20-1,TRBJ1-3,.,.,TGCAGTGCTGGGAGAACTGGAAACACCATATATTTT,CSAGRTGNTIYF
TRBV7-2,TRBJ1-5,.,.,TGTGCCAGCAGCCGCATGCAGGGTAGCAATCAGCCCCAGCATTTT,CASSRMQGSNQPQHF
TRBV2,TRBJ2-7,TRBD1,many,TGTGCCAGCAGGGCCGGGACAGGGTCCTACGAGCAGTACTTC,CASRAGTGSYEQYF
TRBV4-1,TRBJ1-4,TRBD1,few,TGCGCCAGCAGCCAGATAACCGGGACAGGGGTTGAAAAACTGTTTTTT,CASSQITGTGVEKLFF